This TCR beta chain was recovered during a study of blood T cell repertoires in COVID-19 (dated by TCRdb to 2018 to 2021). Context from the whole study: Collaborator samples came from the United States, Italy and Spain and covered acute and convalescent phases of COVID-19. The samples were drawn from the first 160 participants of the ongoing ImmuneRACE study and from 1,254 subjects provided by 6 global collaborators. The dataset comprised deeply sampled blood TCRbeta repertoires from subjects exposed to, actively infected with, or recovered from COVID-19. Nearly every sample came with metadata listing a de-identified subject ID, COVID-19 status, age in years and sex. The prospective study material was composed of cDNA or gDNA derived from T cells, B-cell-depleted T cells, or PBMCs. The repertoires were released in a freely available public database meant as a resource for research on the immune response to SARS-CoV-2. Where available, HLA class I and class II types were taken from metadata supplied by the sample provider and were not determined by assay-based typing. Here is what the overall study found, with its caveats: Clinical and demographic metadata were provided uncurated, with the amount varying by source and participant.

TCRbeta CDR3 regions were amplified from genomic DNA using the immunoSEQ Assay, a bias-controlled multiplex PCR. Per the original workflow: Within the assay, amplification of reference gene primers was used to estimate how many nucleated cells each sample contained. Sequence reads were collapsed and filtered to measure the absolute abundance of every unique TCRbeta CDR3 rearrangement. For each sample, productive Simpson clonality was calculated as the square root of Simpson's diversity index over productive rearrangements. Entries here come from immuneACCESS through TCRdb and include only in-frame sequences with V and J called. Some clones fail to appear in such tables; in the studies checked, an unresolved V gene covers under half of the shortfall, and the cause of the remainder is unknown. The V and J calls and clone size were taken over from that table, and D and trimming were inferred from the DNA. The sample table records about 15,000 clones; around nine tenths of these occur just once. The top ten clones comprise 15% to 20% of the sample.

From the cysteine through the phenylalanine, the CDR3 covers 14 amino acids. The retained sequence is limited to the CDR3, 42 bases, with the frame set at the first base. V is pared back by 8 bases and J by 3 bases, with 17 bases lying between the germline termini. The germline V gene gives CDR1 as MNHEY and CDR2 as SVGAGI. With regard to this clone: Its recognized antigen is unknown. Per-base quality was not reported, and no clone a single base away is much larger than it.

Each collaborating institution followed its own protocols to collect whole blood in K2EDTA tubes. For TCRbeta analysis, collaborators shipped samples in one of three forms: frozen whole blood, isolated PBMCs, or DNA extracted from either of those sample types. The sample was peripheral blood. The chain is made from TRBV6-5 and TRBJ2-7, and TRBD1 may be the D gene, going by 6 matching bases. This TCR was sampled from a human donor with active COVID-19. The donor label of this sample is uncertain. The CDR3: CASLGVRGGYEQYF. The base sequence is TGTGCCAGCTTGGGGGTCAGAGGGGGCTACGAGCAGTACTTC.